The rows below give T cell receptor beta chains drawn from one sample of a study of early T cells in non-severe SARS-CoV-2 infection. TCRdb redid the calling of the 5' RACE reads with MiXCR, one entry per CDR3 protein. The sample has 86,000 or so distinct CDR3 sequences, around an eighth seen once; the top ten hold roughly 3%. Sequences were obtained from whole blood. These receptors were collected from an adult who was a healthcare worker with PCR-confirmed SARS-CoV-2 infection or an uninfected control (not recorded which). Each CDR3 is given without its conserved first and last residue. A D gene is named only where the DNA matches it firmly.

j_call v_call cdr3_length d_call cdr3_aa
TRBJ2-1 TRBV11-2 11 NA ASASPPAYEQF
TRBJ1-5 TRBV19 11 TRBD1 ATHEGANQPQH
TRBJ1-5 TRBV7-8 11 NA ASSFSSNQPQH
TRBJ2-6 TRBV29-1 11 NA SVGYSGANVLT
TRBJ2-5 TRBV7-8 14 NA ASPVRVNPTKETQY
TRBJ1-1 TRBV20-1 11 NA SARGSVGTEAF
TRBJ2-3 TRBV29-1 13 NA SVAFVAEGGSTQY
TRBJ2-1 TRBV4-1 12 NA ASSQVSSSHEQF
TRBJ1-5 TRBV2 18 TRBD1 ASSQRGQGVTRSLYQPQH
TRBJ2-5 TRBV29-1 9 NA SVLTTETQY
TRBJ2-2 TRBV6-6 15 TRBD2 ASSYSSGGPDTGELF
TRBJ1-1 TRBV28 12 NA ASSLFDSYTEAF
TRBJ2-3 TRBV5-1 12 NA ASSRTVSTDTQY
TRBJ1-4 TRBV10-3 11 NA AIRGGLNEKLF
TRBJ2-5 TRBV3-1 11 TRBD1 ASSRTGGLTQY
TRBJ2-1 TRBV30 12 NA ALGFSTGYNEQF
TRBJ2-1 TRBV28 15 NA ASSRGTARSSYNEQF
TRBJ2-7 TRBV18 14 TRBD2 ASSPNSGRADYEQY
TRBJ2-1 TRBV19 13 TRBD1 ATATDPGGYNEQF
TRBJ2-1 TRBV7-9 13 NA ASSLERDSYNEQF
TRBJ2-1 TRBV19 13 TRBD2 ASSTVAGGPNEQF
TRBJ2-7 TRBV29-1 13 NA SVGFAGVPSYEQY
TRBJ2-6 TRBV7-6 13 NA ASSLGTAGANVLT
TRBJ1-3 TRBV19 11 NA ASSPGPGNTIY
TRBJ1-2 TRBV7-2 12 NA ASSLILQGKGFT
TRBJ2-3 TRBV6-2/TRBV6-3 15 TRBD2 ASSYGASGGSTDTQY
TRBJ2-1 TRBV7-2 11 NA ASSPPVRYEQF
TRBJ2-5 TRBV3-1 11 NA ASSQVPQETQY
TRBJ2-2 TRBV5-6 11 NA ASSLSSAGELF
TRBJ2-3 TRBV10-2 13 TRBD2 ASSEGTSRTDTQY
TRBJ2-5 TRBV7-8 12 TRBD2 ASSSGAGGETQY
TRBJ2-1 TRBV24-1 11 NA ATSDLLEGRQF
TRBJ2-1 TRBV11-1 15 NA ASSFSGYQGTGHEQF
TRBJ2-1 TRBV10-3 12 TRBD2 AVAASGYQNEQF
TRBJ2-1 TRBV30 13 NA AWSTPRQGGDEQF
TRBJ1-5 TRBV12-3/TRBV12-4 12 TRBD1 ASSLMGQSPPQH
TRBJ1-6 TRBV5-1 12 NA ASSREGRSSPLH
TRBJ2-3 TRBV12-3/TRBV12-4 14 TRBD2 ASSSGAGGPTDTQY
TRBJ1-5 TRBV2 12 NA ASSGGRGNQPQH
TRBJ1-2 TRBV19 10 NA ASSGNNYGYT
TRBJ1-1 TRBV7-9 11 NA ASSLAENTEAF
TRBJ2-1 TRBV29-1 10 NA SVEASANEQF
TRBJ1-5 TRBV6-1 15 NA ASSEAGRWYSNQPQH
TRBJ2-7 TRBV7-9 12 NA ASSLDGASYEQY